What follows is one TCR beta chain and its context. This clonotype was detected ten times or more. What antigen it recognizes has not been identified. Per-base quality was not reported, and no clone a single base away is much larger than it. The sample belongs to a study of breast tumors, draining lymph nodes, adjacent tissues (dated by TCRdb to 2016 to 2017). As for the study more broadly: TCR beta repertoires were compared across tumor, adjacent nontumor tissue and axillary lymph nodes obtained from breast cancer patients. In human breast cancer, the study set out to assess how tumor, surrounding tissue and draining lymph node repertoires relate to one another and whether T cells might be exchanged between them.

Between the V and J ends, shortened by 7 bases and 5 bases respectively, the junction contains 17 bases. As encoded in the germline V gene, CDR1 is MNHEY while CDR2 is SVGEGT. The CDR3 starts with the cysteine, ends with the phenylalanine, and has 15 residues. The read is trimmed to its CDR3 DNA, 45 bases read in frame from base 1. General study outcomes and caveats: T-cell repertoire diversity in tumors was found to be lower than in lymph nodes but higher than in nontumor tissue, and preferential V and J gene usage was observed. The similarity between tumor and nontumor tissue repertoires was significantly greater in luminal-like breast cancer than in basal-like breast cancer. The conclusion that tumor T cells originate in lymph nodes was framed as consistent with a hypothesis rather than directly demonstrated. The data were judged consistent with most tumor T cells deriving from the lymph node and then expanding within tumor tissue.

Sequencer: Illumina HiSeq 2000. Multiplex PCR amplification was used to build the TCR beta chain libraries. The amplified TCR beta chain products were analyzed by high-throughput sequencing. The public reads were reprocessed in TCRdb via fastp at Q25 and MiXCR, keeping in-frame beta chains. Each entry merges the rows of one CDR3 protein and shows their most common DNA and genes. The sample table contains about 230,000 distinct CDR3 sequences; only one count was recorded for about a third of them. Clones ranked in the top ten supply 1.4% of the sample. Lymph node samples came from the axillary draining lymph nodes of breast cancer patients.

This chain is built from TRBV6-2 or TRBV6-3 and TRBJ2-2, with TRBD1 perhaps the D gene, on 5 matching bases. The sequence was obtained from a female donor with breast cancer. Some clones in this sample may be carry-over from other donors' samples. Input material: axillary lymph node tissue. The nucleotides are TGTGCCAGCACCAAAAGGGGCAGGCTTACCGGGGAGCTGTTTTTT. This encodes CASTKRGRLTGELFF.